One sample yielded the 6 T cell receptor beta chains listed below, sequenced in a study of control samples from healthy donors and cancer patients. Sequencing was performed with immunoSEQ multiplex PCR; in TCRdb, only in-frame clones are kept and a portion is missing. The sample lists 96,000 or so clones, approximately 95% occurring once. Material for sequencing was blood. The receptor set was obtained from a young man in good health.

The chain combines TRBV5-4 with TRBJ2-5; D perhaps matches TRBD2 (5 bases). This CDR3 spans 15 amino acids. Germline V gene data show CDR1 as SGHNT and CDR2 as YYREEE (reference sequence). Trimming cost V 0 bases and J 2 bases, with 11 bases left between them. CDR3 nucleotides: TGTGCCAGCAGCTTGGGGCTAGCAGCACAAGAGACCCAGTACTTC. It is translated as CASSLGLAAQETQYF.

V usage is TRBV7-9 and J usage is TRBJ1-3; D is uncertain. The CDR3 loop spans 17 amino acids. Per the germline V gene, CDR1 is SEHNR and CDR2 is FQNEAQ (reference sequence). Trimming left V 5 bases short and J 2 bases short, with 19 bases between. CDR3 nucleotide sequence: TGTGCCAGCAGCCCCCTCCGGACCTTGCGGACTGGAAACACCATATATTTT. This sequence encodes CASSPLRTLRTGNTIYF. The full variable domain, rest sourced from reference TRBV7-9 and TRBJ1-3, is DTGVSQNPRHKITKRGQNVTFRCDPISEHNRLYWYRQTLGQGPEFLTYFQNEAQLEKSRLLSDRFSAERPKGSFSTLEIQRTEQGDSAMYLCASSPLRTLRTGNTIYFGEGSWLTVV.

This chain joins TRBV15 and TRBJ1-2; 8 nucleotides line up with TRBD1. After removal of 1 base from V and 4 bases from J, the junction contained 2 bases not matched to a gene. This CDR3 spans 14 amino acids. The germline V gene has CDR1 LNHNV and CDR2 YYDKDF (reference sequence). CDR3 sequence reads: CATSRADRVYGYTF. The CDR3 nucleotides are TGTGCCACCAGCAGAGCGGACAGGGTCTATGGCTACACCTTC.

V and J are TRBV30 and TRBJ1-2, with 11 bases that match TRBD1. Germline V gene data show CDR1 as GTSNPN and CDR2 as SVGIG (reference sequence). The CDR3 covers 13 residues. J gave up 7 bases and V 4 bases, and 5 bases lay outside the gene matches. CDR3 sequence reads: CAWIRGTGGGYTF. The CDR3 bases are TGTGCCTGGATCCGCGGGACAGGGGGTGGCTACACCTTC.

CDR3 sequence reads: CASSPPGRDPFSGNTIYF. The CDR3 DNA reads as TGTGCCAGCAGCCCCCCGGGCAGGGACCCATTCTCTGGAAACACCATATATTTT. V and J are TRBV14 and TRBJ1-3; D might be TRBD1 (5 bases). The CDR3 runs to 18 residues. CDR1 SGHDN and CDR2 FVKESK come from the germline V gene. Trimming removed 4 bases at V and 0 bases at J, with 19 bases between.

The chain is built from TRBV5-4 and TRBJ2-5; TRBD1 matches 10 bases. The CDR3 is 15 amino acids. With 4 bases clipped from V and 4 bases from J, the junction kept 7 bases outside the gene matches. Germline CDR1 SGHNT, CDR2 YYREEE (reference sequence). CDR3 residues: CASSHPGQGSETQYF. The CDR3 nucleotides read TGTGCCAGCAGCCATCCGGGACAGGGGTCAGAGACCCAGTACTTC. Full variable domain (remainder filled in from reference TRBV5-4 and TRBJ2-5): ETGVTQSPTHLIKTRGQQVTLRCSSQSGHNTVSWYQQALGQGPQFIFQYYREEENGRGNFPPRFSGLQFPNYSSELNVNALELDDSALYLCASSHPGQGSETQYFGPGTRLLVL.